Listed below are T cell receptor beta chains from one sample, sequenced in a study of blood T cell repertoires in COVID-19. TCRdb's table, derived via immunoSEQ multiplex PCR, lists solely in-frame clones and lacks some. The sample has under 150,000 clones, over 80% seen once. Sequenced input: peripheral blood. All receptors derive from a man aged 50 or older with active COVID-19. CDR3s include the opening cysteine and the closing phenylalanine or tryptophan. A D gene is named only where the DNA matches it firmly. Size is stated for part of the rows, as once, few or many counts, or as a class when the clone is expanded.

D: .
V: TRBV7-9
size: .
J: TRBJ1-1
CDR3: CASRRGAEAFF
DNA: TGTGCCAGCAGAAGGGGCGCCGAGGCTTTCTTT

D: TRBD1
V: TRBV6-5
size: .
J: TRBJ2-7
CDR3: CASSRTGFVYEQYF
DNA: TGTGCCAGCAGCAGGACAGGGTTTGTCTACGAGCAGTACTTC

D: .
V: TRBV9
size: .
J: TRBJ2-1
CDR3: CASSVGPGAINEQFF
DNA: TGTGCCAGCAGCGTAGGTCCAGGGGCCATTAATGAGCAGTTCTTC

D: TRBD1
V: TRBV5-1
size: .
J: TRBJ1-1
CDR3: CASSLKVVQGHTEAFF
DNA: TGCGCCAGCAGCTTGAAAGTAGTACAGGGGCACACTGAAGCTTTCTTT

D: TRBD2
V: TRBV7-2
size: .
J: TRBJ2-3
CDR3: CASSLGAGGPADTQYF
DNA: TGTGCCAGCAGCTTAGGAGCGGGGGGGCCTGCAGATACGCAGTATTTT

D: TRBD1
V: TRBV19
size: few
J: TRBJ2-1
CDR3: CASTPGGQGYNEQFF
DNA: TGTGCCAGTACTCCCGGGGGACAGGGATACAATGAGCAGTTCTTC

D: TRBD1
V: TRBV10-3
size: few
J: TRBJ1-5
CDR3: CAISSRDRENQPQHF
DNA: TGTGCCATCAGTTCCCGGGACAGGGAGAATCAGCCCCAGCATTTT

D: TRBD1
V: TRBV7-6
size: .
J: TRBJ1-1
CDR3: CASSLETGGRPEAFF
DNA: TGTGCCAGCAGCCTGGAGACAGGGGGGCGCCCTGAAGCTTTCTTT

D: TRBD2
V: TRBV28
size: .
J: TRBJ2-7
CDR3: CASSRKGGGVRYEQYF
DNA: TGTGCCAGCAGCCGAAAGGGCGGGGGGGTCCGCTACGAGCAGTACTTC

D: TRBD2
V: TRBV18
size: .
J: TRBJ2-3
CDR3: CASSPYLDGGAKSNTQYF
DNA: TGTGCCAGCTCACCATATCTCGACGGGGGGGCCAAAAGTAATACGCAGTATTTT

D: TRBD2
V: TRBV18
size: .
J: TRBJ2-5
CDR3: CASSPGLGETQYF
DNA: TGTGCCAGCTCACCGGGACTAGGGGAGACCCAGTACTTC

D: .
V: TRBV12-3/TRBV12-4
size: .
J: TRBJ1-1
CDR3: CASSFGAEAFF
DNA: TGTGCCAGCAGTTTCGGGGCTGAAGCTTTCTTT

D: .
V: TRBV4-2
size: .
J: TRBJ1-1
CDR3: CASSLTEMNTEAFF
DNA: TGTGCCAGCAGCCTGACAGAGATGAACACTGAAGCTTTCTTT

D: .
V: TRBV7-9
size: .
J: TRBJ2-3
CDR3: CASSLDTGLVADTQYF
DNA: TGTGCCAGCAGCTTAGATACCGGCCTAGTCGCAGATACGCAGTATTTT

D: TRBD2
V: TRBV6-6
size: .
J: TRBJ2-3
CDR3: CASRTSGAPTDTQYF
DNA: TGTGCCAGCAGGACTAGCGGGGCCCCCACAGATACGCAGTATTTT

D: TRBD2
V: TRBV5-6
size: .
J: TRBJ2-1
CDR3: CASSYRTSGVSYNEQFF
DNA: TGTGCCAGCAGTTATAGGACTAGCGGGGTATCCTACAATGAGCAGTTCTTC

D: .
V: TRBV14
size: .
J: TRBJ1-2
CDR3: CASSPAPGNYGYTF
DNA: TGTGCCAGCAGCCCGGCCCCGGGAAACTATGGCTACACCTTC

D: .
V: TRBV5-6
size: .
J: TRBJ1-6
CDR3: CASSPDTSSYNSPLHF
DNA: TGTGCCAGCAGCCCAGACACGAGCTCCTATAATTCACCCCTCCACTTT

D: .
V: TRBV2
size: once
J: TRBJ2-7
CDR3: CASRRGYEQYF
DNA: TGTGCCAGCAGGCGGGGCTACGAGCAGTACTTC

D: TRBD1
V: TRBV9
size: .
J: TRBJ1-4
CDR3: CASSSGTGEYEKLFF
DNA: TGTGCCAGCAGCTCTGGGACAGGGGAGTATGAAAAACTGTTTTTT

D: .
V: TRBV27
size: .
J: TRBJ1-5
CDR3: CASSPRYASGISNQPQHF
DNA: TGTGCCAGCAGCCCTAGGTATGCATCCGGGATTAGCAATCAGCCCCAGCATTTT

D: .
V: TRBV12-5
size: .
J: TRBJ2-1
CDR3: CASGLGRGEQFF
DNA: TGTGCTAGTGGTTTAGGGCGAGGGGAGCAGTTCTTC

D: TRBD2
V: TRBV7-8
size: .
J: TRBJ2-3
CDR3: CASRGLAGNTDTQYF
DNA: TGTGCCAGCCGGGGGCTAGCGGGGAACACAGATACGCAGTATTTT

D: .
V: TRBV5-4
size: once
J: TRBJ1-1
CDR3: CASSTASKNTEAFF
DNA: TGTGCCAGCAGCACAGCCAGCAAGAACACTGAAGCTTTCTTT

D: .
V: TRBV5-1
size: .
J: TRBJ1-5
CDR3: CASSPQGSNQPQHF
DNA: TGCGCCAGCAGCCCTCAGGGTAGCAATCAGCCCCAGCATTTT

D: TRBD1
V: TRBV5-4
size: .
J: TRBJ2-2
CDR3: CASSQGQGRGTGELFF
DNA: TGTGCCAGCAGCCAGGGACAGGGGAGGGGCACCGGGGAGCTGTTTTTT

D: .
V: TRBV2
size: .
J: TRBJ2-3
CDR3: CASSLADTQYF
DNA: TGTGCCAGCAGTTTAGCAGATACGCAGTATTTT

D: .
V: TRBV10-3
size: once
J: TRBJ1-5
CDR3: CAISEGGDSNQPQHF
DNA: TGTGCCATCAGTGAAGGAGGGGATAGCAATCAGCCCCAGCATTTT

D: .
V: TRBV19
size: .
J: TRBJ1-5
CDR3: CASSIVRGGRQPQHF
DNA: TGTGCCAGTAGTATCGTTAGGGGGGGGAGACAGCCCCAGCATTTT

D: .
V: TRBV5-1
size: .
J: TRBJ2-2
CDR3: CASSLTQGNTGELFF
DNA: TGCGCCAGCAGCTTGACGCAGGGTAACACCGGGGAGCTGTTTTTT

D: TRBD1
V: TRBV6-5
size: .
J: TRBJ2-3
CDR3: CASSRGQELMNTQYF
DNA: TGTGCCAGCAGTCGCGGACAGGAACTCATGAATACGCAGTATTTT

D: TRBD1
V: TRBV2
size: .
J: TRBJ2-2
CDR3: CASSRDSANTGELFF
DNA: TGTGCCAGCAGTCGGGACAGCGCGAACACCGGGGAGCTGTTTTTT

D: .
V: TRBV5-6
size: .
J: TRBJ2-5
CDR3: CASSFRETQYF
DNA: TGTGCCAGCAGCTTCCGAGAGACCCAGTACTTC

D: .
V: TRBV19
size: .
J: TRBJ1-5
CDR3: CASGPGGPAVKPQHF
DNA: TGTGCCAGTGGCCCGGGGGGGCCCGCGGTAAAGCCCCAGCATTTT

D: .
V: TRBV6-6
size: .
J: TRBJ1-3
CDR3: CASSYPGTSGNTIYF
DNA: TGTGCCAGCAGTTACCCTGGGACTTCTGGAAACACCATATATTTT

D: TRBD2
V: TRBV3-1/TRBV3-2
size: .
J: TRBJ2-5
CDR3: CASSPVGAGDKETQYF
DNA: TGTGCCAGCAGCCCTGTAGGGGCGGGAGATAAAGAGACCCAGTACTTC

D: TRBD2
V: TRBV5-8
size: .
J: TRBJ2-1
CDR3: CASSLEPSGGQFF
DNA: TGTGCCAGCAGCTTGGAGCCTAGCGGGGGTCAGTTCTTC

D: TRBD2
V: TRBV3-1/TRBV3-2
size: .
J: TRBJ2-1
CDR3: CASSPSALSGGATNEQFF
DNA: TGTGCCAGCAGCCCCTCGGCCCTTAGCGGGGGGGCCACAAATGAGCAGTTCTTC

D: TRBD2
V: TRBV4-1
size: once
J: TRBJ2-5
CDR3: CASSQDGIAGGYQETQYF
DNA: TGCGCCAGCAGCCAAGATGGAATAGCGGGGGGATACCAAGAGACCCAGTACTTC

D: .
V: TRBV7-9
size: .
J: TRBJ1-1
CDR3: CASSLESGSTEAFF
DNA: TGTGCCAGCAGCTTAGAGTCGGGGAGCACTGAAGCTTTCTTT

D: .
V: TRBV14
size: .
J: TRBJ2-3
CDR3: CASSQAWWRDRFGSTDTQYF
DNA: TGTGCCAGCAGCCAAGCGTGGTGGCGCGACAGGTTTGGGAGCACAGATACGCAGTATTTT

D: .
V: TRBV4-2
size: .
J: TRBJ2-5
CDR3: CASSQARGQETQYF
DNA: TGTGCCAGCAGCCAAGCCCGGGGTCAAGAGACCCAGTACTTC

D: .
V: TRBV28
size: .
J: TRBJ1-4
CDR3: CASTPRSEKLFF
DNA: TGTGCCAGCACTCCCCGGAGTGAAAAACTGTTTTTT

D: TRBD1
V: TRBV29-1
size: .
J: TRBJ2-5
CDR3: CSPRTGGETQYF
DNA: TGCAGCCCTAGGACAGGGGGGGAGACCCAGTACTTC

D: .
V: TRBV19
size: .
J: TRBJ1-2
CDR3: CASSIGLAGNYGYTF
DNA: TGTGCCAGTAGTATAGGTTTGGCCGGGAACTATGGCTACACCTTC

D: .
V: TRBV4-2
size: .
J: TRBJ1-3
CDR3: CASSQLGTSGNTIYF
DNA: TGTGCCAGCAGCCAACTAGGGACTTCTGGAAACACCATATATTTT

D: TRBD1
V: TRBV5-6
size: .
J: TRBJ1-5
CDR3: CASSRDRGHQPQHF
DNA: TGTGCCAGCAGTCGGGACAGGGGCCATCAGCCCCAGCATTTT

D: .
V: TRBV7-2
size: .
J: TRBJ1-2
CDR3: CASSSNFYGYTF
DNA: TGTGCCAGCAGCTCAAACTTCTATGGCTACACCTTC

D: TRBD1
V: TRBV3-1/TRBV3-2
size: once
J: TRBJ1-2
CDR3: CASSPWDRGARYTF
DNA: TGTGCCAGCAGCCCTTGGGACAGGGGGGCTCGCTACACCTTC

D: TRBD1
V: TRBV5-1
size: .
J: TRBJ1-2
CDR3: CASTPGTGYGYTF
DNA: TGCGCCAGCACCCCAGGGACAGGGTATGGCTACACCTTC

D: TRBD1
V: TRBV29-1
size: .
J: TRBJ1-1
CDR3: CSVGTGTNTEAFF
DNA: TGCAGCGTTGGGACAGGGACGAACACTGAAGCTTTCTTT

D: TRBD2
V: TRBV7-9
size: few
J: TRBJ2-5
CDR3: CASSLALAGLETQYF
DNA: TGTGCCAGCAGCTTAGCACTAGCGGGGTTGGAGACCCAGTACTTC